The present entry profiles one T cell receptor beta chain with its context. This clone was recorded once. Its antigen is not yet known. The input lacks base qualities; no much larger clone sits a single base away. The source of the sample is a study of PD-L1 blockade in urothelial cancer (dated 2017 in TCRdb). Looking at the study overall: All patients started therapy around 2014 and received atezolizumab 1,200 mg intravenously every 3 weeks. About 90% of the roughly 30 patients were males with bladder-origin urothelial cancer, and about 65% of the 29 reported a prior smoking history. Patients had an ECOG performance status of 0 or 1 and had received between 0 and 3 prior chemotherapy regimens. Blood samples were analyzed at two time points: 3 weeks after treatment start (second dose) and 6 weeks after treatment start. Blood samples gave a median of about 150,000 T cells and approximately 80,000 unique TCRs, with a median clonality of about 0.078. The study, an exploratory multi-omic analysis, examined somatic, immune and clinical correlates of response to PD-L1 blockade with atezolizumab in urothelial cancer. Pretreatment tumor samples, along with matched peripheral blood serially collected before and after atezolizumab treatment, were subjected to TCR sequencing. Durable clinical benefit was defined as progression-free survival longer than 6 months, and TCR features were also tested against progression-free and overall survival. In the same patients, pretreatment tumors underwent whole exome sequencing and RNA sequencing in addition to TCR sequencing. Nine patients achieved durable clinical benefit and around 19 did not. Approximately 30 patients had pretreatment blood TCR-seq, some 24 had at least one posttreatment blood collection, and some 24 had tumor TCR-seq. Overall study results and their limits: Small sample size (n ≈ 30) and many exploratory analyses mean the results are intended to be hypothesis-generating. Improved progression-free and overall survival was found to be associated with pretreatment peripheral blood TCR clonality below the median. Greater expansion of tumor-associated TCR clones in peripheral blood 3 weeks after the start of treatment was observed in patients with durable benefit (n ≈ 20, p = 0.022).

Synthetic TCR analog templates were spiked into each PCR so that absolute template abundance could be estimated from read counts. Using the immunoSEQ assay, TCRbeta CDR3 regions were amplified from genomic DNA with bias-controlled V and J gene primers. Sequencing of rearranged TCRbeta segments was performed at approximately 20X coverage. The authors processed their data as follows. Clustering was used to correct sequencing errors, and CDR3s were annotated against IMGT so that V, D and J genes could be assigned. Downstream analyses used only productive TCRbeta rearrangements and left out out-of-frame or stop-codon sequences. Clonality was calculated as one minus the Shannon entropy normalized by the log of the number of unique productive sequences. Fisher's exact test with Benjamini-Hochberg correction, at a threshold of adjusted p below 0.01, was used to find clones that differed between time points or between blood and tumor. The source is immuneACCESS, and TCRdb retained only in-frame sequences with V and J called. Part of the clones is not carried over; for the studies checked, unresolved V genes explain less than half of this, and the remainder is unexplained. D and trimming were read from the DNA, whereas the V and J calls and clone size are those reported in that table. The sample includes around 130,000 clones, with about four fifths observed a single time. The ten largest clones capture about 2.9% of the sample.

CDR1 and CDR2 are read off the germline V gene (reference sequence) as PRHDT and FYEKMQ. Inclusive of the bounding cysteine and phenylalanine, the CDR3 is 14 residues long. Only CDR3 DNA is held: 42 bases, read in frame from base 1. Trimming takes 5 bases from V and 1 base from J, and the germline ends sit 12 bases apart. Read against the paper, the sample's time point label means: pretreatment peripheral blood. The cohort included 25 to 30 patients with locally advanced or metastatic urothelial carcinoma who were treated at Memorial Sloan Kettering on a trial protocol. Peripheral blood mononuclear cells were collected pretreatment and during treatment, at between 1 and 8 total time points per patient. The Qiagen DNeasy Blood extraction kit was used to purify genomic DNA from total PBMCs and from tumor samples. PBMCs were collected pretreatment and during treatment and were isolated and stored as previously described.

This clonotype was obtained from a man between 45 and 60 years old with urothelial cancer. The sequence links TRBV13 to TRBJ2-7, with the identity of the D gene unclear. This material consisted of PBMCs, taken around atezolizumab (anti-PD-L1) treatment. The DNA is TGTGCCAGCAGCCCACGAGAGTCGTCCTACGAGCAGTACTTC. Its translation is CASSPRESSYEQYF.